Given below is one TCR beta chain in context. Its matching antigen is unknown. The source of the sample is a study of T-cell reconstitution after alpha-beta-depleted transplantation in children. General observations from the study: There were reportedly several hundred expanded graft clones from which alpha-beta T cells came about two months after transplant. Several patients had high TCRbeta diversity at day 60; it came from surviving recipient T cells and thymic progenitors. Diversity and T-cell counts at one year after transplant derived mostly from new T cells.

Per germline, CDR1 LGHNT and CDR2 FRNRAP. The germline V and J ends were trimmed by 4 bases and 7 bases, with 7 bases remaining between them. The CDR3 length is 11 residues. Unique molecular identifiers were built into the TCRbeta library. TCRdb recomputed calls from the PCR reads with MiXCR, one row per CDR3 protein. The table records about 980,000 distinct CDR3 sequences, around 30% of them present only once. The V gene is TRBV12-5, the J gene TRBJ2-5; a possible D gene is TRBD2 (5 bases). This clonotype originated in a boy under two years old who had a stem cell transplant for SCID, so the T cells may come from the graft donor. The source material was PBMCs, mostly from graft donor cells, sampled 360 days after TCRalphabeta/CD19-depleted stem cell transplant. CDR3 in amino acids: CASGSGVTQYF. CDR3 nucleotides: TGTGCTAGTGGTTCCGGGGTGACCCAGTACTTC.